The sequence of this TCR beta chain was determined in a study of T cells expressing NK-cell markers. Using the 5' RACE reads, TCRdb records one entry per CDR3 protein without DNA. Here the sample table reports roughly 380,000 distinct CDR3 sequences. The germline V gene has CDR1 MNHEY and CDR2 SVGEGT. CDR3 length: 14 residues. The rearrangement uses TRBV6-2 or TRBV6-3 and TRBJ2-1; without DNA, the TCRdb call of TRBD1 cannot be checked. The sequenced sample was blood T cells: a sorted CD56 or NKG2C T cell subset, CD4+ or CD8+ T cells, or bulk PBMC T cells (not recorded which). This receptor was obtained from a man aged 18 to 69 in good health. The chain's CDR3 is CASSYLQGYNEQFF.